These 4 T cell receptor beta chains share one sample of origin, sequenced in a study of shared clonotypes between healthy human individuals (dated by TCRdb to about 2020). Library preparation was by the immunoSEQ multiplex PCR assay. TCRdb provides this immuneACCESS table in a form limited to in-frame rearrangements. Some clones are lacking; in checked studies, under half of them reflect an unresolved V gene, and why the rest are absent is not known. The sample table records more than 2,000,000 clones; roughly nine tenths of these occur just once. Around 0.14% of the sample is held by the ten biggest clonotypes. The sequencing sample was made of naive CD4+ T cells sorted from blood. The sample's cell subset or site label, in plain terms: CD45RA+ positively selected. Source of these receptors: a man younger than 30 in good health.

The rearrangement links TRBV10-1 to TRBJ2-7; D remains ambiguous. The CDR3 is 13 residues long. In germline, CDR1 is WNHNN, CDR2 SYGVQD (reference sequence). Deletions cut 5 bases from V and 3 bases from J, with 11 bases between. The CDR3 here is CASSLAFGYEQYF. The DNA for the CDR3 is TGCGCCAGCAGTCTGGCGTTCGGCTACGAGCAGTACTTC.

Comments on this clone: Relative to the germline gene, one junction end is altered; a read error may explain this. The rearrangement joins TRBV10-3 to TRBJ2-1; TRBD2 matches 7 bases. Germline V gene data show CDR1 as ENHRY and CDR2 as SYGVKD. The length of the CDR3 is 13 residues. The CDR3 bases are TGTGCCATCAGTAGCGGGACCCCCAATGGGCAGTTCTTC. This translates into CAISSGTPNGQFF.

Regarding this clone: Additional DNA sequences in this sample encode the identical CDR3. V usage is TRBV20-1 and J usage is TRBJ2-3; D not resolved. CDR3 length: 10 residues. CDR1 DFQATT and CDR2 SNEGSKA come from the germline V gene (reference sequence). Trimming shortened V by 5 bases and J by 6 bases, and 6 bases separated the two germline ends. The CDR3 protein is CSAALDTQYF. The CDR3 nucleotides are TGCAGTGCTGCCCTGGATACGCAGTATTTT.

The chain combines TRBV29-1 with TRBJ2-1; 9 bases are a match to TRBD2. V was pared by 0 bases and J by 7 bases, with 10 bases of the junction left unmatched. CDR1 and CDR2 from the germline V gene are SQVTM and ANQGSEA. The CDR3 loop spans 16 amino acids. The CDR3 DNA reads as TGCAGCGTTGAAGAAGCTGAGGCTAGCGGGATGAATGAGCAGTTCTTC. Translation gives CSVEEAEASGMNEQFF.